This T cell receptor beta chain stems from a study of OX40 agonist ivuxolimab in advanced cancers. Study background: Checkpoint inhibitors had been given previously to under 50% of patients.

On this clone: Antigen unknown.

Sequenced by immunoSEQ multiplex PCR; TCRdb stores in-frame clones only, minus some. The table lists tens of thousands of clones, approximately 83% of them singletons, with roughly 1.4% in the top ten. Study conclusions and caveats: Clonal expansion was seen in CD4+ and CD8+ blood T cells by week 6 at 0.1 to 3.0 mg/kg.

CDR3 length equals 15 residues. The V segment lost 4 bases and the J segment 0 bases; nucleotides outside the gene matches: 6. CDR1 SGHNT and CDR2 YYREEE come from the germline V gene (reference sequence). This sequence originates from an adult with an advanced solid tumor such as melanoma, head and neck, liver or kidney cancer. The chain links TRBV5-4 to TRBJ2-7; 8 positions match TRBD1. Sequenced material: CD4+ or CD8+ T cells sorted from blood, taken in a trial of the OX40 agonist ivuxolimab. The CDR3 protein is CASSPAGTGSYEQYF. CDR3 DNA sequence: TGTGCCAGCAGCCCCGCCGGGACAGGCTCCTACGAGCAGTACTTC.